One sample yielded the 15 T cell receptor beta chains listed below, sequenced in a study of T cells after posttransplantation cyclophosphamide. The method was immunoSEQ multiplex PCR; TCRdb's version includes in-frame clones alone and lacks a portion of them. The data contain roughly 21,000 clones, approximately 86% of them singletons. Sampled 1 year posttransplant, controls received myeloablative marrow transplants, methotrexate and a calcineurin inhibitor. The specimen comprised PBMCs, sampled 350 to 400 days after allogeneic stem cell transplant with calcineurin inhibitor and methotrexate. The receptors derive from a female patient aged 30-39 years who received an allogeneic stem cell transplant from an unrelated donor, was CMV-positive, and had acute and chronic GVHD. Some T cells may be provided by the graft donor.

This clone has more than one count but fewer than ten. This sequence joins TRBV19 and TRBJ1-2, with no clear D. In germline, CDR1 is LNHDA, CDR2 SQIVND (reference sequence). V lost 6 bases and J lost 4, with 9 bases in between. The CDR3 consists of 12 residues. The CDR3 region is CASRERSYGYTF. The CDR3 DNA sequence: TGTGCCAGTAGGGAGAGGTCCTATGGCTACACCTTC.

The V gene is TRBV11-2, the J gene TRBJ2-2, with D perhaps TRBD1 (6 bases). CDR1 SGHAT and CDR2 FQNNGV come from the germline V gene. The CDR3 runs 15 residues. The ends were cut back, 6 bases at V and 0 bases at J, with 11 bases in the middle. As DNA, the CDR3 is TGTGCCAGCAGACTAACAGGGACGAACACCGGGGAGCTGTTTTTT. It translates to CASRLTGTNTGELFF.

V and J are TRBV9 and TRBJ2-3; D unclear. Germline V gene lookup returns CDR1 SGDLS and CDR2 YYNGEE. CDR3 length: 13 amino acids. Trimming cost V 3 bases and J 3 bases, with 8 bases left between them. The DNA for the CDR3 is TGTGCCAGCAGCGGGCTTTCGACAGATACGCAGTATTTT. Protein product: CASSGLSTDTQYF. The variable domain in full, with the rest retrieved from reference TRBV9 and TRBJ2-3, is DSGVTQTPKHLITATGQRVTLRCSPRSGDLSVYWYQQSLDQGLQFLIQYYNGEERAKGNILERFSAQQFPDLHSELNLSSLELGDSALYFCASSGLSTDTQYFGPGTRLTVL.

The chain's CDR3 is CASSDSSGGANEQFF. The CDR3 DNA reads as TGTGCCAGCAGTGACTCTAGCGGGGGGGCCAATGAGCAGTTCTTC. V is TRBV6-4 and J is TRBJ2-1, with TRBD2 matching over 11 bases. The CDR3 runs to 15 residues. V shed 0 bases, J shed 6 bases, and the junction held 1 base outside the gene matches. Germline CDR1 MRHNA, CDR2 SNTAGT.

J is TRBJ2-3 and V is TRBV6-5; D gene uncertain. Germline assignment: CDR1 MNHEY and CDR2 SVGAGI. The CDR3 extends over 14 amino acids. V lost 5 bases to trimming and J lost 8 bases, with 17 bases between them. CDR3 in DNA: TGTGCCAGCAGTGCCTCATACAGTTTGGGTACGCAGTATTTT. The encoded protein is CASSASYSLGTQYF.

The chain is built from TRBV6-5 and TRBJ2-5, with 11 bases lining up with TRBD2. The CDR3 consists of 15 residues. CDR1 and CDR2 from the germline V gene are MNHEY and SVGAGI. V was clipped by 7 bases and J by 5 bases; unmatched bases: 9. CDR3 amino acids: CASTRLAGGFETQYF. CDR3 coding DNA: TGTGCCAGCACCAGGCTAGCGGGAGGTTTTGAGACCCAGTACTTC.

The CDR3 loop is CASSLGSEQFF. For the CDR3, the DNA is TGCGCCAGCAGCTTGGGGAGTGAGCAGTTCTTC. This chain connects TRBV5-1 to TRBJ2-1; D not certain. Germline V gene lookup returns CDR1 SGHRS and CDR2 YFSETQ. Trimming took 0 bases from V and 9 from J, leaving 4 bases between them. This CDR3 has 11 residues.

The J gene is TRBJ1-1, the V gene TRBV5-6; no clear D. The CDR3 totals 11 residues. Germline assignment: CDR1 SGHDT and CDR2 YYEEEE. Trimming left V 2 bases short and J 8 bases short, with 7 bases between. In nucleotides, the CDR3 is TGTGCCAGCAGCTTTTTGAGAGAAGCTTTCTTT. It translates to CASSFLREAFF.

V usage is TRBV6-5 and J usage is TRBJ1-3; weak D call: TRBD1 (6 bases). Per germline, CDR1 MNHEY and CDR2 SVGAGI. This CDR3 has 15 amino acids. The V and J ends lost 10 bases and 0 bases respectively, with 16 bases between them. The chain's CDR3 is CATWSGVLSGNTIYF. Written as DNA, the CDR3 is TGTGCCACCTGGTCAGGGGTCCTCTCTGGAAACACCATATATTTT.

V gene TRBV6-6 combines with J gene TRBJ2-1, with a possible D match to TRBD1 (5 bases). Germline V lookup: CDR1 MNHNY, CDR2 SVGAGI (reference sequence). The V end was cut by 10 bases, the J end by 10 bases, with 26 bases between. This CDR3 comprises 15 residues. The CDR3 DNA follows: TGTGCCACCAGAAGGGGCACCCATCCGGTAAGCGAGCAGTTCTTC. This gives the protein CATRRGTHPVSEQFF.

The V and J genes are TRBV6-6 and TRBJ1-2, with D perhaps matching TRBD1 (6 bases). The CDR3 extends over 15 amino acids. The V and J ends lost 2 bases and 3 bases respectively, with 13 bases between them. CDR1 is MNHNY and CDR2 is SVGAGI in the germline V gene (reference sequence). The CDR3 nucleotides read TGTGCCAGCAGTTACAATTCGCCAGGGGACTATGGCTACACCTTC. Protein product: CASSYNSPGDYGYTF.

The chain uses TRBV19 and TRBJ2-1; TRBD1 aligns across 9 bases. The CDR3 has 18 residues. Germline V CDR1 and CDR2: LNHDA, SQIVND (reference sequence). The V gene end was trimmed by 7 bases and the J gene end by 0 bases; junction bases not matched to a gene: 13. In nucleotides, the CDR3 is TGTGCCAGTACCCCCCGGGACAGGGACTTTCTCTCCTACAATGAGCAGTTCTTC. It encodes CASTPRDRDFLSYNEQFF.

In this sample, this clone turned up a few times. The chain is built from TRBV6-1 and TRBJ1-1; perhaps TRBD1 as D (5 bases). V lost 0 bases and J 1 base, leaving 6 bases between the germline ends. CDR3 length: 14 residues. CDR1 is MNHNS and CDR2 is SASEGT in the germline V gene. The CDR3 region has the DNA TGTGCCAGCAGTGAAGCAGGGGCGAACACTGAAGCTTTCTTT. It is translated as CASSEAGANTEAFF.

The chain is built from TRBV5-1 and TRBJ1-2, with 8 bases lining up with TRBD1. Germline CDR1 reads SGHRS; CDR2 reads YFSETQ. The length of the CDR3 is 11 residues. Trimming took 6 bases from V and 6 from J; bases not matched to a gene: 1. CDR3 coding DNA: TGCGCCAGCACGACAGGGGATGGCTACACCTTC. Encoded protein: CASTTGDGYTF.

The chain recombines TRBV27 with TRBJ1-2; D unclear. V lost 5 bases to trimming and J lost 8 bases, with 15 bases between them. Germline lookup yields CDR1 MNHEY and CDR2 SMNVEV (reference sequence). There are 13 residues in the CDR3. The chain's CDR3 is CASSVTYAGGYTF. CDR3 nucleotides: TGTGCCAGCAGTGTAACATACGCGGGGGGCTACACCTTC.